This TCR beta chain was documented in a study of T cells after yellow fever vaccination. Broader study findings: Clones from primary vaccination mostly reappeared after the booster (roughly 95% CD4, around 90% CD8).

V was shortened by 7 bases and J by 0 bases, with 19 bases between the two germline ends. CDR3 size: 16 residues. Germline assignment: CDR1 MNHNS and CDR2 SASEGT. One entry per CDR3 protein results from TCRdb running MiXCR on the 5' RACE reads. The data show a few hundred thousand distinct CDR3 sequences, 17% seen once. As for this clonotype: Its specificity is unknown.

The sequence came from a man aged 18 to 29 who received the YFV17D yellow fever vaccine. Sequences were derived from PBMCs, sampled 4 to 5 days after the first yellow fever vaccination. This chain links TRBV6-1 with TRBJ2-7; either TRBD1 or TRBD2 may fit D (5 bases each). CDR3 sequence reads: CASNRGGGGHSYEQYF. The DNA of the CDR3 is TGTGCCAGCAATCGCGGAGGAGGCGGACACTCCTACGAGCAGTACTTC.